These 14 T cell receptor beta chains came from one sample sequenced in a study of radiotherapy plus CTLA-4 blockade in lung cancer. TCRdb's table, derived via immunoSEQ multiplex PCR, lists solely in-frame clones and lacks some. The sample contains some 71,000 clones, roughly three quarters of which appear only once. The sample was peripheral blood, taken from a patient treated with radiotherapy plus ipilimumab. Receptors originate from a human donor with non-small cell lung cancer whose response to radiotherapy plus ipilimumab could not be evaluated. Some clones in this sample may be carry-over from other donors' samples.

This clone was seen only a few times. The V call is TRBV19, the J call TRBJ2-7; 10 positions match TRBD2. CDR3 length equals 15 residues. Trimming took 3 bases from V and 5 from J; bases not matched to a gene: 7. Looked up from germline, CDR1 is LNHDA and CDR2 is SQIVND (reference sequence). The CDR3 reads CASSMGGLASHEQYF. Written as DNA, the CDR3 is TGTGCCAGTAGTATGGGGGGACTAGCGTCCCACGAGCAGTACTTC.

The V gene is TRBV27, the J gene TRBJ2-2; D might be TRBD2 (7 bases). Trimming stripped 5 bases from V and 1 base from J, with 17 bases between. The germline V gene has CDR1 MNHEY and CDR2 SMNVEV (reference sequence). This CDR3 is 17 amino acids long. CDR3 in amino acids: CASSPGGGRENTGELFF. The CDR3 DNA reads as TGTGCCAGCAGTCCTGGGGGGGGCCGTGAGAACACCGGGGAGCTGTTTTTT.

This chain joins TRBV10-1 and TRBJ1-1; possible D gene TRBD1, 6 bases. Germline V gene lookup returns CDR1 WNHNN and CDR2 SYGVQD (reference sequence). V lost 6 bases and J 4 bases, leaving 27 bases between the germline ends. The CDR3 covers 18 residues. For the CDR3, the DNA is TGCGCCAGCAGGTCCCCCACAGGGCCCTGCTTGGGGCGCACTGAAGCTTTCTTT. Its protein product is CASRSPTGPCLGRTEAFF.

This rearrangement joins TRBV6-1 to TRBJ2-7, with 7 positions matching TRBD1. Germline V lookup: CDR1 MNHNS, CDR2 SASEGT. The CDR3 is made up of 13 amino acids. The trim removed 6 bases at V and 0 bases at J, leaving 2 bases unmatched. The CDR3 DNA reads TGTGCCAGCAGAGGGGACAGCTCCTACGAGCAGTACTTC. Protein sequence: CASRGDSSYEQYF.

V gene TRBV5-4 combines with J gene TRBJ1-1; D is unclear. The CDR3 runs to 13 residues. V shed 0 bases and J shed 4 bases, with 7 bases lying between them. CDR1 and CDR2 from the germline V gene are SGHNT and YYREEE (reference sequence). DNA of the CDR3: TGTGCCAGCAGCTTGGACCCGGGCACTGAAGCTTTCTTT. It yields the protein CASSLDPGTEAFF.

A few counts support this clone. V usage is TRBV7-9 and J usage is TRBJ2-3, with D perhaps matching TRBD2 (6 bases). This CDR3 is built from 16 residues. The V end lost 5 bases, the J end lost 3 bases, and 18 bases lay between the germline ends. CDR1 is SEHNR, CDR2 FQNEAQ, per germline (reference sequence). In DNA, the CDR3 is TGTGCCAGCAGCCCCTTCGCCGCGGGGCGTACAGATACGCAGTATTTT. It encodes CASSPFAAGRTDTQYF.

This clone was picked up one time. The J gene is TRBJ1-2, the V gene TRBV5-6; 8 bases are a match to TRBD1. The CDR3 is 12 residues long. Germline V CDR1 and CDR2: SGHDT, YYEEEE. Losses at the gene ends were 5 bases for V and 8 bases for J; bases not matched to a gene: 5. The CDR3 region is CASRDRAAGYTF. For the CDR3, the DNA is TGTGCCAGCAGGGACAGGGCAGCCGGCTACACCTTC.

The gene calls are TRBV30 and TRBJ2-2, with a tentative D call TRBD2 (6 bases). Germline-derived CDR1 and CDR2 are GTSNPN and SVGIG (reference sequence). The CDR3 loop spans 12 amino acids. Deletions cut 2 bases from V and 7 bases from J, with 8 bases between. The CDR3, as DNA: TGTGCCTGGAGTTCGGGGGTCGGGGAGCTGTTTTTT. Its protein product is CAWSSGVGELFF.

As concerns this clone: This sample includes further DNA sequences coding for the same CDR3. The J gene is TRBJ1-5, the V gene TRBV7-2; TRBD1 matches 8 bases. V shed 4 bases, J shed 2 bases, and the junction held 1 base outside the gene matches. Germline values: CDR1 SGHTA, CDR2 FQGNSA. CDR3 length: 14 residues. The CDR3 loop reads CASSSTGGNQPQHF. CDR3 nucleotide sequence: TGTGCCAGCAGCTCGACAGGGGGCAATCAGCCCCAGCATTTT.

The CDR3 spells CASSWGGLAGLNTGELFF. The CDR3 region has the DNA TGCGCCAGCAGCTGGGGGGGACTAGCGGGGCTGAACACCGGGGAGCTGTTTTTT. V usage is TRBV5-1 and J usage is TRBJ2-2, with TRBD2 identical over 13 bases. CDR1 SGHRS and CDR2 YFSETQ come from the germline V gene. Trimming cost V 3 bases and J 1 base; bases outside gene matches: 6. The CDR3 is 18 amino acids.

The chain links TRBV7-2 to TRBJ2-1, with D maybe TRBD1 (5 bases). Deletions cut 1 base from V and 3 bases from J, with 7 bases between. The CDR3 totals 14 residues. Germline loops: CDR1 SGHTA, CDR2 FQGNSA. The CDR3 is CASSLGQLYNEQFF. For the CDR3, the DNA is TGTGCCAGCAGCTTAGGACAGCTCTACAATGAGCAGTTCTTC.

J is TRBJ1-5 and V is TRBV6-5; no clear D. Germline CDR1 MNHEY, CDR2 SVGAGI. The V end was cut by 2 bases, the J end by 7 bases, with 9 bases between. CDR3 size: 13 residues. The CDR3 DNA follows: TGTGCCAGCAGTTACGAAGGGAGCCAGCCCCAGCATTTT. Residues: CASSYEGSQPQHF.

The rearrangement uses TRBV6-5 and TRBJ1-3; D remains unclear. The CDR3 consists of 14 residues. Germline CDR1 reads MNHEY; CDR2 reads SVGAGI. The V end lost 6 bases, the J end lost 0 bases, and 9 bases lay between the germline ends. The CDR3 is CASSRGSSGNTIYF. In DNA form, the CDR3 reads TGTGCCAGCAGCCGCGGTTCCTCTGGAAACACCATATATTTT.

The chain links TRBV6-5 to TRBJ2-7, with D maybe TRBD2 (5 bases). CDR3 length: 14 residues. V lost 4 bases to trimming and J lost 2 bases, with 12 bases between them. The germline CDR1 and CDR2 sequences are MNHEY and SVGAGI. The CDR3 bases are TGTGCCAGCAGTTCCGCCTCCGGGGCCTACGAGCAGTACTTC. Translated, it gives CASSSASGAYEQYF.